These 12 T cell receptor beta chains share one sample of origin, sequenced in a study of cytomegalovirus exposure and HLA in healthy donors. Primers: 60 Vbeta forward and 13 Jbeta reverse. Data came from immunoSEQ multiplex PCR; TCRdb stores just in-frame clones and leaves some out. Of roughly 110,000 clones listed, over 80% are singletons. Sequenced sample: PBMCs. All receptors derive from a young man in good health and CMV-seropositive.

The CDR3 DNA reads TGCGCCAGCAGCTTGAGGGGGGGACCCTACGAGCAGTACTTC. As protein: CASSLRGGPYEQYF. The chain uses TRBV5-1 and TRBJ2-7; the D gene is possibly TRBD2 (7 bases). V lost 1 base to trimming and J lost 2 bases, with 10 bases between them. The CDR3 spans 14 residues. CDR1 and CDR2 from the germline V gene are SGHRS and YFSETQ.

The count of this clone is one. This chain links TRBV11-3 with TRBJ2-2; a possible D gene is TRBD2 (5 bases). The CDR3 is 14 residues long. The germline V gene encodes CDR1 SGHNT and CDR2 YENEEA. V was trimmed by 5 bases and J by 7 bases, leaving 14 bases between them. Here the CDR3 DNA reads TGTGCCAGCAGCCCGAGGGCAGGTTTCGGGGAGCTGTTTTTT. It translates to CASSPRAGFGELFF.

The chain couples TRBV5-8 to TRBJ2-1, with 7 bases aligning to TRBD2. The CDR3 sequence is 13 residues long. The V segment lost 3 bases and the J segment 3 bases; nucleotides outside the gene matches: 0. The germline V gene has CDR1 SGHTS and CDR2 YDEGEE. The CDR3 DNA follows: TGTGCCAGCAGCTGGGACTACTACAATGAGCAGTTCTTC. Encoded protein: CASSWDYYNEQFF.

This chain links TRBV29-1 with TRBJ1-5; TRBD1 aligns across 7 bases. CDR3 length equals 13 residues. V lost 5 bases to trimming and J lost 6 bases; unmatched junction nucleotides: 7. Germline V lookup: CDR1 SQVTM, CDR2 ANQGSEA. The CDR3 sequence: CSVKRGLGQPQHF. As DNA, the CDR3 is TGCAGCGTTAAGAGGGGGCTAGGTCAGCCCCAGCATTTT.

This rearrangement joins TRBV11-2 to TRBJ2-5; 8 positions agree with TRBD2. CDR3 size: 16 residues. CDR1 and CDR2 (germline): SGHAT, FQNNGV. V lost 4 bases to trimming and J lost 4 bases; unmatched junction nucleotides: 11. For the CDR3, the DNA is TGTGCCAGCAGCTGGGGTAGCGGGGACTCAATAGAGACCCAGTACTTC. Its translation is CASSWGSGDSIETQYF.

The chain joins TRBV7-9 to TRBJ2-7, with 8 bases identical to TRBD2. There are 18 residues in the CDR3. V lost 5 bases and J lost 3; bases outside the gene matches: 18. Per the germline V gene, CDR1 is SEHNR and CDR2 is FQNEAQ (reference sequence). The CDR3 spells CASSAMGYRAGVGYEQYF. CDR3 sequence (DNA): TGTGCCAGCAGCGCCATGGGTTACCGAGCGGGGGTAGGCTACGAGCAGTACTTC. Looking up the rest from reference TRBV7-9 and TRBJ2-7 gives the full variable domain: DTGVSQNPRHKITKRGQNVTFRCDPISEHNRLYWYRQTLGQGPEFLTYFQNEAQLEKSRLLSDRFSAERPKGSFSTLEIQRTEQGDSAMYLCASSAMGYRAGVGYEQYFGPGTRLTVT.

The rearrangement links TRBV10-3 to TRBJ2-2, with D perhaps TRBD1 (6 bases). Trimming stripped 11 bases from V and 5 bases from J, with 24 bases between. Germline lookup yields CDR1 ENHRY and CDR2 SYGVKD. The CDR3 runs 16 residues. CDR3 residues: CAVGPGDPRKTGELFF. CDR3 sequence (DNA): TGTGCCGTAGGCCCAGGGGACCCCCGCAAAACCGGGGAGCTGTTTTTT.

The CDR3 nucleotides read TGCGCCAGCAGCAGGGGGGGGATAGCGTCTGGAAACACCATATATTTT. It specifies CASSRGGIASGNTIYF. This rearrangement joins TRBV5-1 to TRBJ1-3; D is possibly TRBD1 (6 bases). This CDR3 has 16 amino acids. Trimming shortened V by 4 bases and J by 1 base, and 15 bases separated the two germline ends. The germline V gene has CDR1 SGHRS and CDR2 YFSETQ.

The rearrangement uses TRBV9 and TRBJ1-2, with 7 bases lining up with TRBD1. This CDR3 is 16 amino acids long. The germline V gene encodes CDR1 SGDLS and CDR2 YYNGEE. V trimming: 0 bases; J trimming: 0 bases; junction bases outside the gene matches: 5. In DNA, the CDR3 is TGTGCCAGCAGCGTAGCGGCGACAGGGTCTAACTATGGCTACACCTTC. Translation gives CASSVAATGSNYGYTF.

V gene TRBV27 combines with J gene TRBJ1-1; 9 nucleotides align to TRBD1. This CDR3 is built from 14 residues. The junction had 7 bases not matched to a gene; V was cut back by 6 bases and J by 5 bases. Germline lookup yields CDR1 MNHEY and CDR2 SMNVEV (reference sequence). The CDR3 loop reads CASRLQGAGTEAFF. DNA for the CDR3: TGTGCCAGCAGACTACAGGGGGCGGGTACTGAAGCTTTCTTT.

J is TRBJ2-1 and V is TRBV5-4; D uncertain. The CDR3 is 16 amino acids. Trimming took 0 bases from V and 9 from J, leaving 19 bases between them. CDR1 is SGHNT and CDR2 is YYREEE in the germline V gene (reference sequence). The CDR3 reads CASSLEVRRSDTEQFF. The CDR3 coding sequence is TGTGCCAGCAGCTTGGAGGTACGCCGATCCGACACTGAGCAGTTCTTC. Variable domain in full (rest from reference TRBV5-4 and TRBJ2-1): ETGVTQSPTHLIKTRGQQVTLRCSSQSGHNTVSWYQQALGQGPQFIFQYYREEENGRGNFPPRFSGLQFPNYSSELNVNALELDDSALYLCASSLEVRRSDTEQFFGPGTRLTVL.

The V call is TRBV7-8, the J call TRBJ2-7; D gene uncertain. The V end was cut by 4 bases, the J end by 2 bases, with 3 bases between. The V gene's germline CDR1 is SGHVS and CDR2 FQNEAQ. The CDR3 length is 11 residues. The CDR3 protein is CASSSAYEQYF. In nucleotides, the CDR3 is TGTGCCAGCAGCTCGGCCTACGAGCAGTACTTC.